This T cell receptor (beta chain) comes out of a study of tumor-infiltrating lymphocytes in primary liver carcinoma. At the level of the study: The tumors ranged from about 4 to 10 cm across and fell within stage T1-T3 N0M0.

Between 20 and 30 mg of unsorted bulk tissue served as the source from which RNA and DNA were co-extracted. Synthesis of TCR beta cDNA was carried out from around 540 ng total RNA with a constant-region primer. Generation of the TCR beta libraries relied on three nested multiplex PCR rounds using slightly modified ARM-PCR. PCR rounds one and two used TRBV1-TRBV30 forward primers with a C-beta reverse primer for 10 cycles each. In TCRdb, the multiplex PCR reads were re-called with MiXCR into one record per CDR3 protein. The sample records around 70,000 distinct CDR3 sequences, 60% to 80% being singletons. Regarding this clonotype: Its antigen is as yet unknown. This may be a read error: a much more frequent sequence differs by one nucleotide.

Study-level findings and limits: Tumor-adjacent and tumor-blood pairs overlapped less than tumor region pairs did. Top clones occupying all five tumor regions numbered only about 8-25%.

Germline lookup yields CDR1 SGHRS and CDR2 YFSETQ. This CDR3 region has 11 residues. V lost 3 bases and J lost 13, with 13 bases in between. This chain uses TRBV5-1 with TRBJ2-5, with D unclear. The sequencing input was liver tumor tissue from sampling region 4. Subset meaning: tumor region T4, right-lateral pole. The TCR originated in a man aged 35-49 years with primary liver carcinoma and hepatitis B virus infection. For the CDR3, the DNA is TGCGCCAGCAGCTCTACCTACGAGCTGTACTTC. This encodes CASSSTYELYF.